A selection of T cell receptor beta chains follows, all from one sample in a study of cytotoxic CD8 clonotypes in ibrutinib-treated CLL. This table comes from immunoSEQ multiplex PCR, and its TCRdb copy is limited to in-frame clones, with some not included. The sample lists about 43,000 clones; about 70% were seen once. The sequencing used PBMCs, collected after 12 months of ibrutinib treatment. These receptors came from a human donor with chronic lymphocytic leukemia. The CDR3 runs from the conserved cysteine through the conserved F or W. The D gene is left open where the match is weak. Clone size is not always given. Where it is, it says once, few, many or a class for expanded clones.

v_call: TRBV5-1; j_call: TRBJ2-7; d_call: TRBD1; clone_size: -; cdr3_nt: TGCGCCAGCAGCTCCCGGGACAGGGGAGGGTACGAGCAGTACTTC; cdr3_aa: CASSSRDRGGYEQYF
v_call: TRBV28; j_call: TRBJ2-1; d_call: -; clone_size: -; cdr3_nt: TGTGCCAGCAGTTTACTAGAAGAGCAGTTCTTC; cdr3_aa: CASSLLEEQFF
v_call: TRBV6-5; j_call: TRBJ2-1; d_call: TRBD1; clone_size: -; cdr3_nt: TGTGCCAGCAGTTTCACAGGGGATAGGGATGAGCAGTTCTTC; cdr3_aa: CASSFTGDRDEQFF
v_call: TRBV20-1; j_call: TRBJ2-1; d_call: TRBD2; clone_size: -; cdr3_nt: TGCAGCGCTAGCGGGAGCTATGAGCAGTTCTTC; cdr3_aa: CSASGSYEQFF
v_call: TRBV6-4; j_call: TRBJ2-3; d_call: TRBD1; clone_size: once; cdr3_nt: TGTGCCAGCAGTGTCACGGGACAGGGGCTGGATACGCAGTATTTT; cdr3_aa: CASSVTGQGLDTQYF
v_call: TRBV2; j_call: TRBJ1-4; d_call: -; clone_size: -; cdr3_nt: TGTGCCAGCAGCGGAGGAGGGGGGGTAGGGACTGAAAAACTGTTTTTT; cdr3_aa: CASSGGGGVGTEKLFF
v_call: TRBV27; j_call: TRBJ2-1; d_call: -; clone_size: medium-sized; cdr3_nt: TGTGCCAGCAGTACTAGCCGGGTAAATGAGCAGTTCTTC; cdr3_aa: CASSTSRVNEQFF
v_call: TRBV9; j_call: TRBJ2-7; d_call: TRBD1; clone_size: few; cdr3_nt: TGTGCCAGCAGTAAAACGGGACAGTCCTACGAGCAGTACTTC; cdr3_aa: CASSKTGQSYEQYF
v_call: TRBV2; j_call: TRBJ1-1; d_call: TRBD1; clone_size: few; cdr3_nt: TGTGCCAGCAGTGAGGCGACAGGGACCACTGAAGCTTTCTTT; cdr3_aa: CASSEATGTTEAFF
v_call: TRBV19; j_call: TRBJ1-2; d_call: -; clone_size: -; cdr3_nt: TGTGCCAGTACCAATGCGGGCTATGGCTACACCTTC; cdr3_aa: CASTNAGYGYTF
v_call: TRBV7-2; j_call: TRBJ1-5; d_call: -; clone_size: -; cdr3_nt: TGTGCCAGCAGCTTAATGGAAGATAGCAATCAGCCCCAGCATTTT; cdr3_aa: CASSLMEDSNQPQHF
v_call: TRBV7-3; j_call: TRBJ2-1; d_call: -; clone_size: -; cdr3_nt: TGTGCCAGCAGCTTCGCGGGGAGTCATGAGCAGTTCTTC; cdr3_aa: CASSFAGSHEQFF
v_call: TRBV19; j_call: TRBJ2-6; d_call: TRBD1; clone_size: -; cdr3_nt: TGTGCCAGTGTCCCCACTGGGACAGGACACTTCTCTGGGGCCAACGTCCTGACTTTC; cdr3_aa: CASVPTGTGHFSGANVLTF
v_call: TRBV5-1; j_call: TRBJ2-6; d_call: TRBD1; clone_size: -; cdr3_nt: TGCGCCAGCAGCTTGGCCCTCGGGACAGGTCCCCCTGGGGCCAACGTCCTGACTTTC; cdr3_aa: CASSLALGTGPPGANVLTF
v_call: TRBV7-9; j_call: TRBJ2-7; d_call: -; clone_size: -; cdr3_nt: TGTGCCAGCAGCTTAAATGTGGAATCCTACGAGCAGTACTTC; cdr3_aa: CASSLNVESYEQYF
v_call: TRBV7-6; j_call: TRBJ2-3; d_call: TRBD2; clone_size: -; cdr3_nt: TGTGCCAGCAGCTTCTCTATGCGGGGGGTAAACACAGATACGCAGTATTTT; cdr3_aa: CASSFSMRGVNTDTQYF
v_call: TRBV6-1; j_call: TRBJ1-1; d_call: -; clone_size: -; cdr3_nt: TGTGCCAGCCGGGTTAGCATGAACACTGAAGCTTTCTTT; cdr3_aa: CASRVSMNTEAFF
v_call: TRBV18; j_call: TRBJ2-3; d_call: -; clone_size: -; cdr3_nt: TGTGCCAGCTCACCAATCACAGGGACGGGTCTGGATACGCAGTATTTT; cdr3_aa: CASSPITGTGLDTQYF
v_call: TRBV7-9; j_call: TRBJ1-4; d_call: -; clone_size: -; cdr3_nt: TGTGCCAGCAGCAGGGACGAGAAAGGGGAAAAACTGTTTTTT; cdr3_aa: CASSRDEKGEKLFF
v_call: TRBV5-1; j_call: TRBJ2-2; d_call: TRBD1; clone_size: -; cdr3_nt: TGCGCCAGCAGTTGGACAGGAGGTACCGGGGAGCTGTTTTTT; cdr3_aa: CASSWTGGTGELFF
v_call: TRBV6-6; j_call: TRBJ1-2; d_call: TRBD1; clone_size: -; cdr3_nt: TGTGCCAGCAGTCCCCAGGGGGCGAGCGGCTACACCTTC; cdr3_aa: CASSPQGASGYTF
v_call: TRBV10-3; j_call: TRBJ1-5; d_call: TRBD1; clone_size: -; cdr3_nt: TGTGCCATCAGTAGGACAGGGGGCAATCAGCCCCAGCATTTT; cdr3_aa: CAISRTGGNQPQHF
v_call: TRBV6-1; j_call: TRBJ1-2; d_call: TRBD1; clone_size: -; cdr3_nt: TGTGCCACCCCTCGAGGGACAGGGGTTAACTATGGCTACACCTTC; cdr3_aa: CATPRGTGVNYGYTF
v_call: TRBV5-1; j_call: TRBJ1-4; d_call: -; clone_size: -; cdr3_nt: TGCGCCAGCAGCTTGGACAACAGCCCTGAAGGAAAACTGTTTTTT; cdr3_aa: CASSLDNSPEGKLFF
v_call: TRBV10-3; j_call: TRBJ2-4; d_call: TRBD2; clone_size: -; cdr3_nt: TGTGCCATCAGTGATTTATTAGCGGGGGACAAAAACATTCAGTACTTC; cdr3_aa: CAISDLLAGDKNIQYF
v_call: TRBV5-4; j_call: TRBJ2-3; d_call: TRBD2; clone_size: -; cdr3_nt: TGTGCCAGCAGCTTGGGGTTTAGCGGGGTAACAGATACGCAGTATTTT; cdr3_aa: CASSLGFSGVTDTQYF
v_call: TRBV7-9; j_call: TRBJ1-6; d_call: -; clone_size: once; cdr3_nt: TGTGCCAGCAGAATTAGCGCGGGGGTTCGGAACTCACCCCTCCACTTT; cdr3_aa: CASRISAGVRNSPLHF
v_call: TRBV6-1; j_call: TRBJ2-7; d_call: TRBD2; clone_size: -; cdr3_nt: TGTGCCAGCAGTGAAGGGTTAGCGGGGGGGACCCTTTCCTACGAGCAGTACTTC; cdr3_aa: CASSEGLAGGTLSYEQYF
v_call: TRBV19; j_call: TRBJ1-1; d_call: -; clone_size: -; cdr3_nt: TGTGCCAGTAGTATTTACAGGAACACTGAAGCTTTCTTT; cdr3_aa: CASSIYRNTEAFF
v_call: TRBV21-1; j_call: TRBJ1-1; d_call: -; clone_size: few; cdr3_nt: TGTGCCAGCAGTCCCGGGACAGAAGCTTTCTTT; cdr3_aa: CASSPGTEAFF
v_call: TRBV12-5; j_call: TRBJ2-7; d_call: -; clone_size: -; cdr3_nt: TGTGCTAGTGGTTCCCAGGGCGCGGGCTACGAGCAGTACTTC; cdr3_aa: CASGSQGAGYEQYF
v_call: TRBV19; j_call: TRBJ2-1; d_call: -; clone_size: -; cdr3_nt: TGTGTCAGTAGTATTAGGCTTAGCTCCTACAATGAGCAGTTCTTC; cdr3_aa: CVSSIRLSSYNEQFF
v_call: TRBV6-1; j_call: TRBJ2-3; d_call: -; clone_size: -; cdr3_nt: TGTGCCAGCTATGAAGGCGTCACAGATACGCAGTATTTT; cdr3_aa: CASYEGVTDTQYF
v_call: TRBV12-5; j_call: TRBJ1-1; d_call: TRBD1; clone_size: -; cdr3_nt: TGTGCTAGTGGTTTTTGGTGGGGGACAGGGCTGGGAAACACTGAAGCTTTCTTT; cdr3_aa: CASGFWWGTGLGNTEAFF
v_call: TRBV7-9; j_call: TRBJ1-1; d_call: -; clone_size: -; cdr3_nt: TGTGCCAGCAGCTTAGGGGGACACATGAACACTGAAGCTTTCTTT; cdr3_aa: CASSLGGHMNTEAFF
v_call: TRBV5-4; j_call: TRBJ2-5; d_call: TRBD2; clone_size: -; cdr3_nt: TGTGCCAGCAGCCCAGGACTAGCGGGGGGTCCGTACCAAGAGACCCAGTACTTC; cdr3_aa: CASSPGLAGGPYQETQYF
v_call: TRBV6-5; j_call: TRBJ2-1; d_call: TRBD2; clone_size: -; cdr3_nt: TGTGCCAGCAAAACTAGCGGGGGTGAGCAGTTCTTC; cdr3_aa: CASKTSGGEQFF
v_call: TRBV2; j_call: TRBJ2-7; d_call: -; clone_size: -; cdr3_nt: TGTGCCAGCAGTACCGCAAGCACACAGGGCTACTCCTACGAGCAGTACTTC; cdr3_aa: CASSTASTQGYSYEQYF
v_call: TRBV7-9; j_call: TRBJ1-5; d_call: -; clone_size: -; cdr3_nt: TGTGCCAGCAGCTCGACAGGAGGTCCCAATCAGCCCCAGCATTTT; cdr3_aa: CASSSTGGPNQPQHF
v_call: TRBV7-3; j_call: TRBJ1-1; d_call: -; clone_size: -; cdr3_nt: TGTGCCAGCAGCTTAGGGGGTACGGGGATGAACACTGAAGCTTTCTTT; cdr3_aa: CASSLGGTGMNTEAFF